This T cell receptor (beta chain) was found in a study of beta chain features in type 1 diabetes. Study at large: Healthy donors and patients showed comparable age, gender and cell yields.

Post-sort purity exceeded 98% for all sorted populations. Sequencing targeted expressed TCRB transcripts, as all isolated RNA had been reverse transcribed. Measured with immunoSEQ multiplex PCR; TCRdb has only the in-frame clones, and not every one. The sample records about 140,000 clones, about 7.1% being singletons. This CDR3 spans 16 amino acids. CDR1 and CDR2 from the germline V gene are SGHNT and YYREEE (reference sequence). V trimming: 4 bases; J trimming: 4 bases; junction bases outside the gene matches: 10. The chain employs TRBV5-4 and TRBJ1-4; TRBD1 agrees at 7 bases. This receptor was identified in a woman under 40 in good health. Sequencing was carried out using central memory CD4+ T cells from blood. The CDR3 reads CASSREAGTVNEKLFF. In DNA form, the CDR3 reads TGTGCCAGCAGCCGAGAGGCCGGGACAGTTAATGAAAAACTGTTTTTT.